The present TCR beta chain was sequenced within a study of CD8 T cells in ankylosing spondylitis. Findings and limits, study-wide: Reactive arthritis synovial fluid and blood previously showed some of these motif variants.

Quantitative 5'-RACE with molecular barcodes produced the TCR beta libraries. TCRdb reanalysed the 5' RACE reads using MiXCR and keeps one entry per CDR3 protein. The sample consists of roughly 64,000 distinct CDR3 sequences, about 6.2% of them appearing once. Of note for this clonotype: Its specificity is unknown.

CDR1 is MNHNY, CDR2 SVGAGI, per germline (reference sequence). The CDR3 runs 13 residues. Trimming at V came to 6 bases and at J to 6 bases, leaving 8 bases not matched to a gene. The rearrangement uses TRBV6-6 and TRBJ2-7, with 7 bases lining up with TRBD2. The sequence was collected from a male donor with ankylosing spondylitis. What was sequenced was synovial fluid, either unsorted or a sorted T cell fraction (not recorded which). Here the CDR3 DNA reads TGTGCCAGCAGCCCTAGCGGCTGGGGCGAGCAGTACTTC. This sequence encodes CASSPSGWGEQYF.